The rows below give T cell receptor beta chains drawn from one sample of a study. TCRdb processed the RT-PCR reads anew with MiXCR; each CDR3 protein has one entry. The sample lists about 700,000 distinct CDR3 sequences, 14% occurring once. The sample taken for sequencing was memory CD4+ T cells from blood. The receptors were sampled from a female donor in good health, serving as a healthy control. The CDR3 runs from the conserved cysteine through the conserved F or W. The order of the fields is V gene, clone size, D gene, J gene, CDR3 protein, CDR3 DNA. A D gene is named only where the DNA matches it firmly. Clone size appears in some rows only: once, few, many, or a class for an expanded clone.

v_call: TRBV5-1
clone_size: many
d_call: .
j_call: TRBJ2-3
cdr3_aa: CASSLAYAGGGEDTQYF
cdr3_nt: TGCGCCAGCAGCTTGGCATATGCCGGGGGCGGGGAAGATACGCAGTATTTT

v_call: TRBV3-1
clone_size: .
d_call: TRBD1
j_call: TRBJ2-2
cdr3_aa: CASSHSRGLGELFF
cdr3_nt: TGTGCCAGCAGCCACAGCAGGGGGCTCGGGGAGCTGTTTTTT

v_call: TRBV29-1
clone_size: .
d_call: .
j_call: TRBJ2-3
cdr3_aa: CSVAPGEIGDTQYF
cdr3_nt: TGCAGCGTTGCGCCAGGGGAAATTGGAGATACGCAGTATTTT

v_call: TRBV7-7
clone_size: .
d_call: TRBD2
j_call: TRBJ2-2
cdr3_aa: CASRASGFSGELFF
cdr3_nt: TGTGCCAGCCGGGCTAGCGGTTTCTCCGGGGAGCTGTTTTTT

v_call: TRBV6-5
clone_size: few
d_call: TRBD2
j_call: TRBJ2-3
cdr3_aa: CASSRDGAGGTDTQYF
cdr3_nt: TGTGCCAGCAGCCGGGATGGGGCGGGAGGGACAGATACGCAGTATTTT

v_call: TRBV12-3/TRBV12-4
clone_size: few
d_call: .
j_call: TRBJ1-6
cdr3_aa: CASSRTPNSPLHF
cdr3_nt: TGTGCCAGCAGCCGGACACCTAATTCACCCCTCCACTTT

v_call: TRBV20-1
clone_size: few
d_call: TRBD1
j_call: TRBJ1-2
cdr3_aa: CSAGFRGKSYGYTF
cdr3_nt: TGCAGTGCTGGGTTCAGGGGGAAGAGCTATGGCTACACCTTC

v_call: TRBV6-2/TRBV6-3
clone_size: few
d_call: TRBD1
j_call: TRBJ2-7
cdr3_aa: CASSYSRDSTYEQYF
cdr3_nt: TGTGCCAGCAGTTATTCCCGGGACAGCACCTACGAGCAGTACTTC

v_call: TRBV7-2
clone_size: .
d_call: TRBD2
j_call: TRBJ2-3
cdr3_aa: CASSLGWRGGTQYF
cdr3_nt: TGTGCCAGCAGCTTAGGGTGGCGGGGGGGTACGCAGTATTTT

v_call: TRBV28
clone_size: few
d_call: .
j_call: TRBJ2-3
cdr3_aa: CASSSLGGVTDTQYF
cdr3_nt: TGTGCCAGCAGCTCTCTTGGCGGGGTCACAGATACGCAGTATTTT

v_call: TRBV24-1
clone_size: many
d_call: .
j_call: TRBJ2-5
cdr3_aa: CATSDAGPQETQYF
cdr3_nt: TGTGCCACCAGTGACGCGGGACCCCAAGAGACCCAGTACTTC

v_call: TRBV7-9
clone_size: few
d_call: .
j_call: TRBJ1-1
cdr3_aa: CASSLALWPQAFF
cdr3_nt: TGTGCCAGCAGCTTAGCGCTTTGGCCCCAAGCTTTCTTT

v_call: TRBV5-1
clone_size: many
d_call: .
j_call: TRBJ2-5
cdr3_aa: CASSIYGAQETQYF
cdr3_nt: TGCGCCAGCAGCATCTACGGGGCCCAAGAGACCCAGTACTTC

v_call: TRBV20-1
clone_size: many
d_call: .
j_call: TRBJ2-5
cdr3_aa: CSAPAQGTETQYF
cdr3_nt: TGCAGTGCTCCGGCCCAGGGTACGGAGACCCAGTACTTC

v_call: TRBV6-1
clone_size: few
d_call: .
j_call: TRBJ1-2
cdr3_aa: CASSEVWGKRTF
cdr3_nt: TGTGCCAGCAGTGAAGTCTGGGGAAAAAGAACCTTC

v_call: TRBV6-5
clone_size: many
d_call: .
j_call: TRBJ2-7
cdr3_aa: CASSYSNQAGEQYF
cdr3_nt: TGTGCCAGCAGTTACTCGAATCAGGCAGGCGAGCAGTACTTC

v_call: TRBV3-1
clone_size: .
d_call: TRBD1
j_call: TRBJ2-2
cdr3_aa: CASSHRDRGIGELFF
cdr3_nt: TGTGCCAGCAGCCACCGGGACAGGGGGATCGGGGAGCTGTTTTTT

v_call: TRBV18
clone_size: .
d_call: .
j_call: TRBJ2-2
cdr3_aa: CASSPPMAAKNTGELFF
cdr3_nt: TGTGCCAGCTCACCACCGATGGCAGCAAAGAACACCGGGGAGCTGTTTTTT

v_call: TRBV20-1
clone_size: few
d_call: TRBD1
j_call: TRBJ2-6
cdr3_aa: CSATQTGGPFSGANVLTF
cdr3_nt: TGCAGTGCTACCCAAACAGGGGGACCGTTCTCTGGGGCCAACGTCCTGACTTTC

v_call: TRBV20-1
clone_size: few
d_call: .
j_call: TRBJ1-2
cdr3_aa: CSARVVSGYTF
cdr3_nt: TGCAGTGCTAGAGTTGTTTCTGGCTACACCTTC

v_call: TRBV11-2
clone_size: .
d_call: TRBD1
j_call: TRBJ2-2
cdr3_aa: CASSPRDRGPQSGELFF
cdr3_nt: TGTGCCAGCAGCCCCCGGGACAGGGGGCCGCAATCCGGGGAGCTGTTTTTT

v_call: TRBV20-1
clone_size: few
d_call: .
j_call: TRBJ1-5
cdr3_aa: CSARGQGSQPQHF
cdr3_nt: TGCAGTGCTAGGGGGCAGGGGAGTCAGCCCCAGCATTTT

v_call: TRBV18
clone_size: few
d_call: .
j_call: TRBJ2-5
cdr3_aa: CASSPSRGGETQYF
cdr3_nt: TGTGCCAGCTCACCAAGCAGGGGAGGAGAGACCCAGTACTTC

v_call: TRBV20-1
clone_size: many
d_call: TRBD1
j_call: TRBJ2-7
cdr3_aa: CSALGQGGDYEQYF
cdr3_nt: TGCAGTGCTCTCGGACAGGGTGGGGACTACGAGCAGTACTTC

v_call: TRBV6-5
clone_size: few
d_call: .
j_call: TRBJ1-4
cdr3_aa: CASHDREGEKLFF
cdr3_nt: TGTGCCAGCCACGATAGGGAGGGTGAAAAACTGTTTTTT

v_call: TRBV10-3
clone_size: .
d_call: .
j_call: TRBJ1-2
cdr3_aa: CAITEGVYYGYTF
cdr3_nt: TGTGCCATCACCGAGGGGGTTTACTATGGCTACACCTTC

v_call: TRBV20-1
clone_size: many
d_call: TRBD1
j_call: TRBJ2-5
cdr3_aa: CSASPGGETQYF
cdr3_nt: TGCAGTGCTAGCCCAGGGGGCGAGACCCAGTACTTC

v_call: TRBV5-1
clone_size: .
d_call: .
j_call: TRBJ2-2
cdr3_aa: CASSDPGGANTGELFF
cdr3_nt: TGCGCCAGCAGCGACCCGGGCGGTGCGAACACCGGGGAGCTGTTTTTT

v_call: TRBV6-5
clone_size: .
d_call: .
j_call: TRBJ2-2
cdr3_aa: CASRAKPDRWRDTGELFF
cdr3_nt: TGTGCCAGCAGAGCAAAACCGGACAGGTGGAGGGACACCGGGGAGCTGTTTTTT

v_call: TRBV12-3/TRBV12-4
clone_size: .
d_call: .
j_call: TRBJ1-1
cdr3_aa: CASTRGRMNTEAFF
cdr3_nt: TGTGCCAGCACCCGGGGCCGAATGAACACTGAAGCTTTCTTT

v_call: TRBV20-1
clone_size: many
d_call: TRBD1
j_call: TRBJ2-7
cdr3_aa: CSARDRQGGSYEQYF
cdr3_nt: TGCAGTGCTAGAGATCGACAGGGGGGATCCTACGAGCAGTACTTC

v_call: TRBV5-5
clone_size: .
d_call: TRBD2
j_call: TRBJ2-5
cdr3_aa: CASSGIAGQETQYF
cdr3_nt: TGTGCCAGCAGCGGCATAGCGGGGCAAGAGACCCAGTACTTC

v_call: TRBV9
clone_size: many
d_call: .
j_call: TRBJ2-1
cdr3_aa: CASSVTGTIRYEQFF
cdr3_nt: TGTGCCAGCAGCGTAACCGGGACGATTAGATATGAGCAGTTCTTC

v_call: TRBV25-1
clone_size: many
d_call: .
j_call: TRBJ2-7
cdr3_aa: CASSELGRKQYF
cdr3_nt: TGTGCCAGCAGTGAATTGGGCAGAAAGCAGTACTTC

v_call: TRBV12-3/TRBV12-4
clone_size: .
d_call: TRBD2
j_call: TRBJ2-4
cdr3_aa: CASRDELGAGVRKNIQYF
cdr3_nt: TGTGCCAGCAGGGATGAGCTCGGCGCGGGAGTCAGGAAAAACATTCAGTACTTC

v_call: TRBV5-1
clone_size: .
d_call: .
j_call: TRBJ1-2
cdr3_aa: CASSRDISGDYGYTF
cdr3_nt: TGCGCCAGCAGTCGGGACATCTCCGGAGACTATGGCTACACCTTC

v_call: TRBV20-1
clone_size: few
d_call: TRBD1
j_call: TRBJ1-5
cdr3_aa: CSAFDRASNQPQHF
cdr3_nt: TGCAGTGCTTTCGACAGGGCGAGCAATCAGCCCCAGCATTTT

v_call: TRBV28
clone_size: few
d_call: .
j_call: TRBJ1-2
cdr3_aa: CASSSLRGYTF
cdr3_nt: TGTGCCAGCAGTTCTCTCAGGGGCTACACCTTC

v_call: TRBV25-1
clone_size: few
d_call: .
j_call: TRBJ2-1
cdr3_aa: CASSESWGHEQFF
cdr3_nt: TGTGCCAGCAGTGAATCATGGGGCCATGAGCAGTTCTTC

v_call: TRBV27
clone_size: .
d_call: .
j_call: TRBJ2-2
cdr3_aa: CASRLGMLTGELFF
cdr3_nt: TGTGCCAGCAGACTCGGGATGCTCACCGGGGAGCTGTTTTTT

v_call: TRBV15
clone_size: few
d_call: .
j_call: TRBJ1-3
cdr3_aa: CATSTGTSGNTIYF
cdr3_nt: TGTGCCACCAGCACCGGGACATCAGGAAACACCATATATTTT

v_call: TRBV5-1
clone_size: .
d_call: .
j_call: TRBJ2-6
cdr3_aa: CASSWAGGSSGANVLTF
cdr3_nt: TGCGCCAGCAGCTGGGCCGGCGGAAGCTCTGGGGCCAACGTCCTGACTTTC

v_call: TRBV7-9
clone_size: few
d_call: .
j_call: TRBJ1-1
cdr3_aa: CASSLAFGRTEAFF
cdr3_nt: TGTGCCAGCAGCTTAGCGTTTGGGCGGACTGAAGCTTTCTTT

v_call: TRBV5-4
clone_size: few
d_call: TRBD1
j_call: TRBJ1-1
cdr3_aa: CASSYRGTYTEAFF
cdr3_nt: TGTGCCAGCAGCTACAGGGGAACATACACTGAAGCTTTCTTT

v_call: TRBV27
clone_size: .
d_call: .
j_call: TRBJ2-3
cdr3_aa: CASSFWRMDTQYF
cdr3_nt: TGTGCCAGCAGTTTTTGGCGTATGGATACGCAGTATTTT

v_call: TRBV2
clone_size: few
d_call: TRBD2
j_call: TRBJ2-1
cdr3_aa: CASSGSFRGGEQFF
cdr3_nt: TGTGCCAGCAGTGGGTCCTTTCGGGGGGGTGAGCAGTTCTTC

v_call: TRBV24-1
clone_size: many
d_call: .
j_call: TRBJ1-1
cdr3_aa: CATSDALGGEAFF
cdr3_nt: TGTGCCACCAGTGATGCGCTGGGAGGGGAGGCTTTCTTT

v_call: TRBV7-9
clone_size: .
d_call: .
j_call: TRBJ1-5
cdr3_aa: CASSLGAGRDNQPQHF
cdr3_nt: TGTGCCAGCAGCTTAGGGGCAGGGAGGGACAATCAGCCCCAGCATTTT